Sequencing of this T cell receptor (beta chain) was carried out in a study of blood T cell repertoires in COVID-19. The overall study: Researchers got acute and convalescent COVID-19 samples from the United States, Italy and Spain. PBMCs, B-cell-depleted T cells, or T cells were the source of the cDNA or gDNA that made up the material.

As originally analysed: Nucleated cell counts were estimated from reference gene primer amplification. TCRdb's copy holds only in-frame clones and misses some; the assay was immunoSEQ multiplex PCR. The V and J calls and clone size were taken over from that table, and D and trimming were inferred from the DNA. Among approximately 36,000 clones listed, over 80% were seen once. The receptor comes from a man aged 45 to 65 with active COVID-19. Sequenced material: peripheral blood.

The CDR3 is CATSGSRQGATTDTQYF. CDR3 in DNA: TGTGCCACCAGCGGGTCCAGACAGGGGGCCACCACAGATACGCAGTATTTT. The chain carries TRBV15 and TRBJ2-3, with TRBD1 identical over 10 bases. J gave up 2 bases and V 5 bases, and 10 bases lay outside the gene matches. Germline CDR1 reads LNHNV; CDR2 reads YYDKDF (reference sequence). This CDR3 contains 17 residues.